This record covers a single T cell receptor beta chain. Its specificity is not known. The V end was cut by 2 bases, the J end by 9 bases, with 14 bases between. The CDR3 spans 14 residues. Per germline, CDR1 KGHSH and CDR2 LQKENI. Autoimmune disease history or systemic immunosuppression led to patients being barred. Only in-frame clones appear in the TCRdb table, and some are missing; sequencing was by immunoSEQ multiplex PCR. The table has 80,000 to 100,000 clones, roughly 85% seen once. The record originates from a study of OX40 agonist ivuxolimab in advanced cancers. In the study overall: Ivuxolimab, an agonistic anti-OX40 (CD134) antibody, was given to patients.

Study-level results: Some nonresponders also had low normalized T-cell clonal expansion. Dosing at 0.1 to 3.0 mg/kg was accompanied by clonal expansion of CD4+ and CD8+ blood T cells by week 6.

V is TRBV18 and J is TRBJ2-1; D might be TRBD2 (7 bases). This material consisted of CD4+ or CD8+ T cells sorted from blood, taken in a trial of the OX40 agonist ivuxolimab. This TCR was sampled from an adult with an advanced solid tumor such as melanoma, head and neck, liver or kidney cancer. The CDR3 DNA reads TGTGCCAGCTCACCAGGTGCGGGGGCGGGTGAGCAGTTCTTC. Protein sequence: CASSPGAGAGEQFF. The full variable domain, rest sourced from reference TRBV18 and TRBJ2-1, is NAGVMQNPRHLVRRRGQEARLRCSPMKGHSHVYWYRQLPEEGLKFMVYLQKENIIDESGMPKERFSAEFPKEGPSILRIQQVVRGDSAAYFCASSPGAGAGEQFFGPGTRLTVL.